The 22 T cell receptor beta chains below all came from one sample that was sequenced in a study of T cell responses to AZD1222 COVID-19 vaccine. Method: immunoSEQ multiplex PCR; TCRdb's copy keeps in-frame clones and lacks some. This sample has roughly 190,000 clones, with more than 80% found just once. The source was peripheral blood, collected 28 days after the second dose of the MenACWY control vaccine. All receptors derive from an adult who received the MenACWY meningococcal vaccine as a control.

CDR3 sequence (DNA): TGTGCCTGGTGGGGCGAGCAGAAGCTAGGGGGGTACAATGAGCAGTTCTTC. Its translation is CAWWGEQKLGGYNEQFF. The chain joins TRBV30 to TRBJ2-1; D is perhaps TRBD1 or TRBD2 (6 bases each). Germline V gene lookup returns CDR1 GTSNPN and CDR2 SVGIG (reference sequence). The CDR3 has 17 residues. V dropped 5 bases and J dropped 4 bases, with 24 bases sitting between them.

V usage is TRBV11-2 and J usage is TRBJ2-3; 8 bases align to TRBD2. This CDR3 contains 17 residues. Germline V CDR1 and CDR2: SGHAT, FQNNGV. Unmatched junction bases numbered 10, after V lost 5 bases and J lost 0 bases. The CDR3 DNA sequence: TGTGCCAGCAGCCGTACTGGTTCTAGCGGGAGCACAGATACGCAGTATTTT. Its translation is CASSRTGSSGSTDTQYF.

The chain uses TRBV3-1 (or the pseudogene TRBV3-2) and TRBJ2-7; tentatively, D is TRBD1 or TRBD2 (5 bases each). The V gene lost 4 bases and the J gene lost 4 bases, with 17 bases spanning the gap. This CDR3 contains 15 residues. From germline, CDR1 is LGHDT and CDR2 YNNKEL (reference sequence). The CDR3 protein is CASSPPGRTGYEQYF. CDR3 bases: TGTGCCAGCAGCCCTCCGGGACGGACGGGGTACGAGCAGTACTTC.

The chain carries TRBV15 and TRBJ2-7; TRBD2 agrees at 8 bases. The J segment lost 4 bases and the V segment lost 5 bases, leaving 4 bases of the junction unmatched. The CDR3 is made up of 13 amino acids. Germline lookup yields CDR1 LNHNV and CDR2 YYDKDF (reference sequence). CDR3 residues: CATSAGGVYEQYF. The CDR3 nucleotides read TGTGCCACCAGCGCCGGGGGGGTGTACGAGCAGTACTTC.

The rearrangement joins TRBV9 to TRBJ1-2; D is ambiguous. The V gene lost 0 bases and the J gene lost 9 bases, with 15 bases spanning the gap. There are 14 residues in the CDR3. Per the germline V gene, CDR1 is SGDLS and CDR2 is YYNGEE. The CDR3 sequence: CASSVAAQGSSYTF. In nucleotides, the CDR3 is TGTGCCAGCAGCGTAGCTGCCCAAGGAAGTAGCTACACCTTC. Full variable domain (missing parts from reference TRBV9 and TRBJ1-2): DSGVTQTPKHLITATGQRVTLRCSPRSGDLSVYWYQQSLDQGLQFLIQYYNGEERAKGNILERFSAQQFPDLHSELNLSSLELGDSALYFCASSVAAQGSSYTFGSGTRLTVV.

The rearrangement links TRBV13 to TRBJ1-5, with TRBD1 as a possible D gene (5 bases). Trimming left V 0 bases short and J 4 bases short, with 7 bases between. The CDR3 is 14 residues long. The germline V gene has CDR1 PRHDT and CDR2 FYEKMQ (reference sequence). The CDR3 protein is CASSLGRGNQPQHF. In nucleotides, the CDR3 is TGTGCCAGCAGCTTAGGACGGGGGAATCAGCCCCAGCATTTT.

The CDR3 loop is CASSVVSGNEQFF. CDR3 bases: TGTGCCAGCAGCGTAGTTTCCGGGAATGAGCAGTTCTTC. The chain combines TRBV9 with TRBJ2-1; D is ambiguous. Germline loops: CDR1 SGDLS, CDR2 YYNGEE. The germline V and J ends were trimmed by 0 bases and 7 bases, with 8 bases remaining between them. The CDR3 runs to 13 residues.

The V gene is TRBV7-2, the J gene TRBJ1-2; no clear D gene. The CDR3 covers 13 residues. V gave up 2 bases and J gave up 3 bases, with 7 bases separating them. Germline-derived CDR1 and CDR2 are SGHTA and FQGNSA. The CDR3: CASSLPGYYGYTF. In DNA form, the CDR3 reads TGTGCCAGCAGCTTACCGGGGTACTATGGCTACACCTTC.

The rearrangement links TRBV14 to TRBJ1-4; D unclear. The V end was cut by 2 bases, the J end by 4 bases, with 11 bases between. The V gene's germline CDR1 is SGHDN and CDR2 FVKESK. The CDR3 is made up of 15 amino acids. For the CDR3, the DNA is TGTGCCAGCAGCCAAACTCGGACGATTAATGAAAAACTGTTTTTT. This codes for CASSQTRTINEKLFF.

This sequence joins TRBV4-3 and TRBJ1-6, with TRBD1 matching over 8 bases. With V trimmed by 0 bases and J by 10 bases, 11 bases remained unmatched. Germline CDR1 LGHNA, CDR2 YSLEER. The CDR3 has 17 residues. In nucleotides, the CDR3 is TGCGCCAGCAGCCAAGAGAGCGGTCAGGGGGCGCGATCACCCCTCCACTTT. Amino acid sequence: CASSQESGQGARSPLHF.

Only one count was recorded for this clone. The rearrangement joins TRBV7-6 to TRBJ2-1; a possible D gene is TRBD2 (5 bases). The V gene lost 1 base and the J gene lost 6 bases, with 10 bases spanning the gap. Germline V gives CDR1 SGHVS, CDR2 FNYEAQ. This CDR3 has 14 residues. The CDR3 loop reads CASSLVSAGNEQFF. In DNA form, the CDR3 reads TGTGCCAGCAGCTTAGTGTCCGCGGGCAATGAGCAGTTCTTC.

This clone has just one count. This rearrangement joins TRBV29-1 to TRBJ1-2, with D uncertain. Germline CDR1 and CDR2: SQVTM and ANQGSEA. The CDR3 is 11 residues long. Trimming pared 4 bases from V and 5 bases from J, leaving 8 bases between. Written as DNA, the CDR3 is TGCAGCGTTGTCTCCAGATATGGCTACACCTTC. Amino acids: CSVVSRYGYTF.

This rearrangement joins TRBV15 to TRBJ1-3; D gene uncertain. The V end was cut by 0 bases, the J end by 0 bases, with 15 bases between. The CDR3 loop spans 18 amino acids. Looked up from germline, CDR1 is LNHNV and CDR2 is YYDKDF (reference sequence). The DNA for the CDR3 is TGTGCCACCAGCAGAGATCTGGTTGGAGCAGTCTCTGGAAACACCATATATTTT. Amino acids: CATSRDLVGAVSGNTIYF.

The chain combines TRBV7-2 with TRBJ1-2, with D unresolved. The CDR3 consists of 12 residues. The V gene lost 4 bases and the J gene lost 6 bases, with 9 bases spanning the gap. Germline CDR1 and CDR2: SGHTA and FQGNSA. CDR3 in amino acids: CASSSRGDGYTF. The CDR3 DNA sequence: TGTGCCAGCAGCTCCCGGGGAGATGGCTACACCTTC.

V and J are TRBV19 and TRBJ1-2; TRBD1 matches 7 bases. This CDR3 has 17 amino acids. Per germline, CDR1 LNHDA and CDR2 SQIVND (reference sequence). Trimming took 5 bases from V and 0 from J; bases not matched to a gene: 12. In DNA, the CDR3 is TGTGCCAGTAGTTCCCGGCTAAACAGGGGAGCTAACTATGGCTACACCTTC. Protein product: CASSSRLNRGANYGYTF.

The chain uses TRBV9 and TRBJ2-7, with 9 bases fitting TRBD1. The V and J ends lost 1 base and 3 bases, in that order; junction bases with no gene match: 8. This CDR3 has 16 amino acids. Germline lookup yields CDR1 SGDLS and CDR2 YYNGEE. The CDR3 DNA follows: TGTGCCAGCAGCGTATCCTCCGGGACAGGGAACTACGAGCAGTACTTC. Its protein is CASSVSSGTGNYEQYF. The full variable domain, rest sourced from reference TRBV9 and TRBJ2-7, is DSGVTQTPKHLITATGQRVTLRCSPRSGDLSVYWYQQSLDQGLQFLIQYYNGEERAKGNILERFSAQQFPDLHSELNLSSLELGDSALYFCASSVSSGTGNYEQYFGPGTRLTVT.

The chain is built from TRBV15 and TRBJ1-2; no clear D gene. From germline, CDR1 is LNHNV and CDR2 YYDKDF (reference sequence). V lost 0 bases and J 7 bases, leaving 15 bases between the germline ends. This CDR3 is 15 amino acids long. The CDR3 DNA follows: TGTGCCACCAGCAGAGATTCGGATTCGGTTGGTGGCTACACCTTC. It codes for CATSRDSDSVGGYTF.

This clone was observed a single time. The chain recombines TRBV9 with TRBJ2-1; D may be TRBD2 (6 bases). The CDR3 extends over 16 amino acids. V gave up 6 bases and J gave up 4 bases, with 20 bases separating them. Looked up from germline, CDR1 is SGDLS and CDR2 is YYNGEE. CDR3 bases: TGTGCCAGCACCGCGGAGGGTAGCGGTTTTTACAATGAGCAGTTCTTC. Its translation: CASTAEGSGFYNEQFF.

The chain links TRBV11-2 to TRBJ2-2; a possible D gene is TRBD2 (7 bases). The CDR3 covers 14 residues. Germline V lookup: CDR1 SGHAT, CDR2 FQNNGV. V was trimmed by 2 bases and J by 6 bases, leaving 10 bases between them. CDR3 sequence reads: CASSLLRGPGELFF. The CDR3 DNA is TGTGCCAGCAGCTTATTGCGGGGGCCCGGGGAGCTGTTTTTT.

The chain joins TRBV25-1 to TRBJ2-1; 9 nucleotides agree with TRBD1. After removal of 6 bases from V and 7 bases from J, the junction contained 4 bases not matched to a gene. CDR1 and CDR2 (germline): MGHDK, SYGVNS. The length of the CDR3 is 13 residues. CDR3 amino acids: CASRRTGANEQFF. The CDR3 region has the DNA TGTGCCAGCAGGAGGACAGGGGCTAATGAGCAGTTCTTC.

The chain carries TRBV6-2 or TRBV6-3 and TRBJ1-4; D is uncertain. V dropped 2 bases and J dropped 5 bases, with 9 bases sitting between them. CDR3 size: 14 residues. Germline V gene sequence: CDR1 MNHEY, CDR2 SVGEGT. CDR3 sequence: CASSYPAENEKLFF. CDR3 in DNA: TGTGCCAGCAGTTACCCGGCAGAGAATGAAAAACTGTTTTTT.

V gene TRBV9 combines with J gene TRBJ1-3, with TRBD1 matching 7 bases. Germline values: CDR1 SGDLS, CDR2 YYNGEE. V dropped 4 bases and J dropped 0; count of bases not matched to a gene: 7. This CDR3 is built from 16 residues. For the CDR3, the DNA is TGTGCCAGCAGCCTCCGACAGGGCGGCTCTGGAAACACCATATATTTT. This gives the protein CASSLRQGGSGNTIYF.